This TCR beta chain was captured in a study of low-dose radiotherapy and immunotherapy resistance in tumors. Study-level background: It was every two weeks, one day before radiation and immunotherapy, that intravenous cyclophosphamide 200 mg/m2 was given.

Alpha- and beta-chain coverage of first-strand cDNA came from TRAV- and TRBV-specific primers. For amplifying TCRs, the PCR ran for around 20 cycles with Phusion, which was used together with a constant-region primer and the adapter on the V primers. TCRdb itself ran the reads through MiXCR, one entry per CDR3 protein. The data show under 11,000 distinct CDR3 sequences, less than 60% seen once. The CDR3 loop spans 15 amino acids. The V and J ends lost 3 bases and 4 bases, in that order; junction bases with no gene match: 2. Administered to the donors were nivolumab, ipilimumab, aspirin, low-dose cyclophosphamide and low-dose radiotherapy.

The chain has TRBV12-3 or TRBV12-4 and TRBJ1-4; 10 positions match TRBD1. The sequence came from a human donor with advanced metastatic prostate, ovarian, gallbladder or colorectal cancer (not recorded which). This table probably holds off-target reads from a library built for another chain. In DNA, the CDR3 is TGTGCCAGCAGTTTCGGGGACAGGGGTAATGAAAAACTGTTTTTT. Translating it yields CASSFGDRGNEKLFF.